This TCR beta chain originates from a study of shared clonotypes between healthy human individuals. Overall study: Participating donors consisted of a couple of women and a few men aged 18 to 49.

This table comes from immunoSEQ multiplex PCR, and its TCRdb copy is limited to in-frame clones, with some not included. The sample lists approximately 1.5 million clones; 95% to 99% were seen once. The V end lost 5 bases, the J end lost 2 bases, and 13 bases lay between the germline ends. Looked up from germline, CDR1 is SGHAT and CDR2 is FQNNGV. The CDR3 consists of 14 residues. The study's findings and limits: Naive subsets typically showed greater estimated richness than memory subsets. For naive CD4 cells, roughly 4.8% of clonotypes were shared across several donors. Genetic and exposure-history diversity was limited by the small donor number.

A note on this clone: Antigen specificity is unknown.

Material for sequencing was naive CD4+ T cells sorted from blood. Regarding subset: CD45RA+ positively selected. This TCR derives from a man aged 30 to 39 in good health. The V call is TRBV11-2, the J call TRBJ2-7; D possibly corresponds to TRBD1 (6 bases). CDR3 loop: CASSKGQLAYEQYF. The CDR3, as DNA: TGTGCCAGCAGCAAAGGACAGTTAGCCTACGAGCAGTACTTC.